This TCR beta chain is drawn from a study of vaccination and CD4 T cells after COVID-19. Looking at the study overall: Sampling after COVID took place at a median of about 98 days (range 35 to 161) following diagnosis. Broader study findings: Early timepoints after natural infection were not analyzed in these convalescent patients.

Sequence data for DNA of cultured CD4+ T cells were generated by the Oncomine TCR Beta short-read assay. Each CDR3 protein is one row after TCRdb ran MiXCR on the PCR reads. This table holds some 8,300 distinct CDR3 sequences, about 70% found once. Treatment meaning: roughly nine-day PBMC culture with coronavirus spike peptide pools or control peptides (ViraFEST assay). The culture of under 2.5 million PBMCs per well included about 9.7 IU/ml IL-2 and approximately 9.2 ug/ml peptide pools. About this clonotype itself: Antigen unknown.

Germline loops: CDR1 SEHNR, CDR2 FQNEAQ (reference sequence). Trimming took 5 bases from V and 8 from J, leaving 3 bases between them. This CDR3 contains 10 residues. The chain couples TRBV7-9 to TRBJ1-4; no firm D call. The sample comprised CD4+ T cells from blood, cultured in vitro. The receptor was derived from a human donor who had recovered from COVID-19. The chain's CDR3 is CASSGEKLFF. Written as DNA, the CDR3 is TGTGCCAGCAGCGGCGAAAAACTGTTTTTT.